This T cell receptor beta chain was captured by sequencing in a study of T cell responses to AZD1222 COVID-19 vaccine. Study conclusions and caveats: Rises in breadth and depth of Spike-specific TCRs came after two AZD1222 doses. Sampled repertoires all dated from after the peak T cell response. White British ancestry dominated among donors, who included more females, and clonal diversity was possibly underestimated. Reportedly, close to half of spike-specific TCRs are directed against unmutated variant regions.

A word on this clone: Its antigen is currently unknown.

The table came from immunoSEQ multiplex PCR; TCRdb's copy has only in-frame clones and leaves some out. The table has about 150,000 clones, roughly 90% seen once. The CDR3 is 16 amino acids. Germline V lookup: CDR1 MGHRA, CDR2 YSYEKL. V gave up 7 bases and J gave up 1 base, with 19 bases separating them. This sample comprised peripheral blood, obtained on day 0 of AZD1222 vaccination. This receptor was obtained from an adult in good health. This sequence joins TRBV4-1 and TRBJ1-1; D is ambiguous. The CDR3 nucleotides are TGCGCCAGCACCCCTGAGGCAGCAGAGTCGAACACTGAAGCTTTCTTT. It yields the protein CASTPEAAESNTEAFF.